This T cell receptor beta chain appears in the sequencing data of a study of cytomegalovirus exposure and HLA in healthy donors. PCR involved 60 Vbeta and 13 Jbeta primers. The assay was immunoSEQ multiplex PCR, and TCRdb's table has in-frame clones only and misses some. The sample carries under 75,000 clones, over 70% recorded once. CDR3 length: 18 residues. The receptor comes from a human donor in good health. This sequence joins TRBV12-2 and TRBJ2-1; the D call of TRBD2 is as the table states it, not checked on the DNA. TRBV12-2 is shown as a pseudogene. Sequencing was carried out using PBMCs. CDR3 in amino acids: CASRLAILSGTNYNEQFF. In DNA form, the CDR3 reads TGTGCAAGTCGCTTAGCGATATTATCCGGGACTAATTACAATGAGCAGTTCTTC.